The next 14 T cell receptor delta chains were all read from a single sample in a study of Vδ1+ human thymocytes. These receptors' antigens are unknown. Sequences come from RNA converted to cDNA by reverse transcription. Multiplex PCR used pooled V-gene forward primers and a constant-region reverse primer to amplify CDR3s. TCRdb reran clone calling via CATT on the multiplex PCR reads. The sample carries 21,000 or so delta-chain clones, 8.1% recorded once. Whole-study results and caveats: Highly polyclonal TRG and TRD repertoires with Gaussian CDR3 length distributions appeared in thymus.

Source material: Vdelta1+ gamma-delta thymocytes from the thymus. Indicated subset: FACS-sorted CD3+ TCRalphabeta- TCRVdelta1+ TCRVdelta2- thymocytes. The receptors come from a child in the first two years of life who had congenital heart surgery.

The chain is built from TRDV1 and TRDJ1; 8 bases fit TRDD3. The CDR3 has 22 amino acids. V shed 1 base and J 0 bases; nucleotides not matched to a gene: 22. From germline, CDR1 is TSWWSYY and CDR2 QGS. CDR3 sequence (DNA): TGTGCTCTTGGGGAACAGGTTGGCCCTACGGTTACTGGGGGTACAGACACCGATAAACTCATCTTT. Protein sequence: CALGEQVGPTVTGGTDTDKLIF.

Only a few counts were recorded for this clone. The chain carries TRDV2 and TRDJ1, with D possibly matching TRDD3 (5 bases). Germline V lookup: CDR1 GEAIGNYY, CDR2 EKD. This CDR3 has 14 amino acids. Deletions cut 0 bases from V and 2 bases from J, with 9 bases between. CDR3 sequence (DNA): TGTGCCTGTGACACCCCTGGGATGACCGATAAACTCATCTTT. Translation: CACDTPGMTDKLIF.

The chain combines TRDV2 with TRDJ1; tentative D call: TRDD3 (5 bases). No J segment appears in TCRdb, so it was assigned here by matching the sequence to germline. Trimming removed 1 base at V and 0 bases at J, with 14 bases between. Germline CDR1 is GEAIGNYY and CDR2 is EKD. The CDR3 length is 16 residues. The CDR3 nucleotides read TGTGCCTGTGACACAGGCGGGGGTTCTGACACCGATAAACTCATCTTT. It is translated as CACDTGGGSDTDKLIF.

This sequence joins TRDV1 and TRDJ1, with TRDD3 as a possible D gene (6 bases). This CDR3 region has 19 residues. Per germline, CDR1 TSWWSYY and CDR2 QGS. Trimming removed 2 bases at V and 0 bases at J, with 22 bases between. CDR3 sequence: CALGEFSRAGVINTDKLIF. The CDR3 region has the DNA TGTGCTCTTGGGGAATTTTCACGCGCTGGGGTGATAAACACCGATAAACTCATCTTT.

This clone was seen a few times. The rearrangement uses TRDV1 and TRDJ1; maybe TRDD2 (6 bases). Germline V gene sequence: CDR1 TSWWSYY, CDR2 QGS. Between the trimmed V and J ends, which lost 0 bases and 0 bases, there was a span of 29 bases. The CDR3 runs to 22 residues. The CDR3 nucleotides read TGTGCTCTTGGGGAACTCGGGTCCTACTCGTGGACCCGTACGCGGTACACCGATAAACTCATCTTT. This codes for CALGELGSYSWTRTRYTDKLIF.

For the J gene the call is TRDJ1; the V gene lacks a call; TRDD3 was called by the table and not checked on the DNA. The CDR3 spans 18 residues. CDR3 bases: TGTGCTCTTGGGGTTCCGGGGGCTGCGATACTGTACACCGATAAACTCATCTTT. Translating gives CALGVPGAAILYTDKLIF.

The table lists this clone with a few counts. The genes are TRDV1 and TRDJ1; 7 nucleotides line up with TRDD3. Germline CDR1 TSWWSYY, CDR2 QGS. The CDR3 runs to 18 residues. V was pared by 0 bases and J by 0 bases, with 10 bases of the junction left unmatched. CDR3 residues: CALGELGWGTSYTDKLIF. The CDR3 coding sequence is TGTGCTCTTGGGGAACTGGGGTGGGGGACATCTTACACCGATAAACTCATCTTT.

The V call is TRDV1, the J call TRDJ1; maybe TRDD2 (6 bases). Trimming stripped 4 bases from V and 0 bases from J, with 45 bases between. Germline values: CDR1 TSWWSYY, CDR2 QGS. This CDR3 spans 26 amino acids. CDR3 region: CALGGPRTFKEGKTSWAPSYTDKLIF. In DNA form, the CDR3 reads TGTGCTCTTGGGGGACCTAGGACTTTCAAGGAAGGGAAGACTTCCTGGGCCCCATCGTACACCGATAAACTCATCTTT.

This clone showed up just a few times. The chain joins TRDV1 to TRDJ1; 13 bases align to TRDD3. With V trimmed by 5 bases and J by 0 bases, 18 bases remained unmatched. Germline CDR1 is TSWWSYY and CDR2 is QGS. The CDR3 covers 21 residues. CDR3 loop: CALGNSGSYWGIRPYTDKLIF. The CDR3, as DNA: TGTGCTCTTGGGAACTCAGGTTCCTACTGGGGGATACGCCCGTACACCGATAAACTCATCTTT.

This clone was recorded a few times. The chain combines TRDV1 with TRDJ1; TRDD2 might be the D (6 bases). The CDR3 runs to 17 residues. CDR1 and CDR2 (germline): TSWWSYY, QGS. Trimming took off 3 bases at V and 1 base at J, with 18 bases between the two ends. The CDR3 here is CALGEPSASFFTDKLIF. The CDR3 DNA sequence: TGTGCTCTTGGGGAGCCTTCCGCCTCATTCTTCACCGATAAACTCATCTTT.

This clone has only a few counts. This rearrangement joins TRDV1 to TRDJ1, with 7 bases lining up with TRDD3. The J segment lost 0 bases and the V segment lost 5 bases, leaving 3 bases of the junction unmatched. In germline, CDR1 is TSWWSYY, CDR2 QGS. The CDR3 is 14 amino acids. The CDR3 loop is CALGRGGYTDKLIF. CDR3 bases: TGTGCTCTTGGGAGGGGGGGATACACCGATAAACTCATCTTT.

The gene calls are TRDV1 and TRDJ1; no definite D call. Germline V lookup: CDR1 TSWWSYY, CDR2 QGS. V was trimmed by 3 bases and J by 0 bases, leaving 11 bases between them. There are 15 residues in the CDR3. The CDR3 DNA reads TGTGCTCTTGGGGATGGTCCGCCGTACACCGATAAACTCATCTTT. Translated, it gives CALGDGPPYTDKLIF.

This clone was seen a handful of times. This chain connects TRDV1 to TRDJ1; TRDD3 matches 13 bases. CDR3 size: 20 residues. Germline V gene sequence: CDR1 TSWWSYY, CDR2 QGS. V gave up 0 bases and J gave up 3 bases; unmatched junction bases: 13. The CDR3 protein is CALGELHTGGYEGSPDKLIF. CDR3 nucleotide sequence: TGTGCTCTTGGGGAACTTCATACTGGGGGATACGAGGGTTCGCCCGATAAACTCATCTTT.

This clone has a handful of counts. The J gene is TRDJ1, the V gene TRDV1; weak D call: TRDD3 (5 bases). The germline V gene encodes CDR1 TSWWSYY and CDR2 QGS. V was pared by 7 bases and J by 0 bases, with 12 bases between. This CDR3 is 14 amino acids long. In nucleotides, the CDR3 is TGTGCTCTTGAGCCAATGGGGAACACCGATAAACTCATCTTT. Amino acids: CALEPMGNTDKLIF.